This T cell receptor (beta chain) came from a study of tumor-infiltrating lymphocytes in primary liver carcinoma (dated by TCRdb to the late 2010s). A note on the overall study: Between late 2015 and March 2016, roughly 5 patients in China with histopathologically diagnosed primary liver carcinoma had their tumors surgically resected. Tumors of the five patients were stage T1-T3 N0M0 with maximum diameters of about 4 to 10 cm. For each liver tumor, the study sampled five regions along with adjacent normal tissue and blood, and applied TCRbeta repertoire sequencing, expression microarrays and whole-exome sequencing. TCRbeta repertoire sequencing covered about 35 specimens from 5 patients: 25 or so tumor regions, 5 adjacent noncancerous liver tissues and 5 peripheral blood samples. Each sample produced roughly 3.65 to 7.5 million productive TCRbeta reads, and read depth showed no significant difference between tissue types. Of the five patients, three men and two women aged 30 to 69 years, four had hepatocellular carcinoma and one had combined HCC and intrahepatic cholangiocarcinoma. Reproducibility between technical replicate repertoires was high, with correlation coefficients above 0.95 and mean shared-clone rates about 0.9.

This clonotype was seen many times. Its antigen is currently not known. Base qualities are missing; no much larger clone stands one base away. V and J are trimmed by 2 bases and 5 bases, and the gene matches miss 7 bases of the junction. From its cysteine to its phenylalanine, the CDR3 spans 15 amino acids. The retained sequence is limited to the CDR3, 45 bases, with the frame set at the first base. CDR1 is given as MNHEY and CDR2 as SVGAGI, both from the germline V gene. The full study reports these points: Only the TCR beta chain was sequenced, so true repertoire diversity is likely underestimated because unpaired alpha chains were not captured. Repertoire overlap was higher between tumor regions (mean about 36%) than tumor-adjacent (roughly 17%) or tumor-blood (approximately 14%) pairs, consistent with antigen-driven expansion. Compared with blood, tumors had a significantly larger share of the repertoire taken up by the top 250 clones (p = 0.039). The study included only four or five patients, and the authors note findings should be validated in a larger study. Because the samples were bulk and unsorted, CD4+ and CD8+ T cell repertoires could not be compared.

A constant-region primer and ProtoScript II reverse transcriptase were used to reverse-transcribe TCRbeta-specific cDNA from approximately 500 ng total RNA. Construction of the TCRbeta libraries relied on three nested rounds of multiplex PCR, following a slightly modified ARM-PCR procedure. The first two PCR rounds used multiplex TRBV1-TRBV30 forward primers with a Cbeta reverse primer, each for 10 cycles. Sample barcodes and Illumina adapters were added in a final 25-cycle PCR using Deep VentR polymerase. Before sequencing, amplicons of 200-500 bp were gel-purified using a QIAquick gel extraction kit. An Illumina HiSeq 2500 was used to sequence the TCRbeta amplicons with 250-bp paired-end reads. The original methods were these. Quality trimming of reads was performed with Trimmomatic v0.33, and paired reads were merged with FLASH v1.2.11 so that full CDR3 sequences could be recovered. V, D and J germline segments were assigned to the rearranged TCRbeta sequences by MiGEC v1.2.1b. Clonotype statistics, along with Shannon-Wiener diversity indices, were calculated using VDJtools v1.0.0. Except for diversity analysis, only the 250 most abundant clonotypes of each sample were used in subsequent analyses to reduce sampling bias. Using fastp trimming at Q25 and MiXCR clonotype assembly, TCRdb reanalyzed the public sequencing data and kept in-frame beta chains. Rows are combined by CDR3 protein, so each entry shows the most common genes and DNA. TCRdb, not the original authors, processed these V and J calls. In all, the sample holds roughly 330,000 distinct CDR3 sequences, and less than 75% of those were seen once. Jointly, the top ten make up roughly 6% of the sample.

Blood RNA was extracted from unsorted whole blood with TRIzol reagent; germline DNA came from the DNeasy Blood & Tissue kit. At the time of sampling, the patients were treatment-naive and had chronic HBV infection. Before surgery, approximately 3.8 milliliters of peripheral blood were collected into K2EDTA tubes. Sequencing input: peripheral blood. In this chain, TRBV6-5 is recombined with TRBJ2-7; TRBD2 lines up with 9 middle nucleotides. This TCR was sampled from a man aged 35-49 years with primary liver carcinoma and hepatitis B virus infection. The CDR3 here reads CASSYEGGRANEQYF. The nucleotide sequence reads TGTGCCAGCAGTTACGAGGGCGGGAGGGCCAACGAGCAGTACTTC.